The clone carrying this T cell receptor beta chain was observed once. Antigen unknown. With 0 bases removed from V and 10 bases from J, the gap between germline ends came to 10 bases. The CDR3 runs 13 residues. Germline CDR1 and CDR2: MGHRA and YSYEKL. This specimen comes from a study of cytomegalovirus exposure and HLA in healthy donors. Study overall: The 120 validation repertoires, a later analysis reported, used the same platform as the roughly 700 repertoires from the first cohort. Findings and limits, study-wide: Some public TCRs appeared in many individuals, while most sequences were rare.

Sequencing was performed with immunoSEQ multiplex PCR; in TCRdb, only in-frame clones are kept and a portion is missing. Of 260,000 or so clones listed, approximately 90% were seen once; the top ten hold roughly 2.5%. The donors formed part of the approximately 130-subject validation cohort, distinct from the roughly 700-subject first cohort. The specimen sequenced was PBMCs. The origin of this receptor is a man aged 18 to 29 in good health and CMV-seronegative. This chain joins TRBV4-1 and TRBJ2-1, with D unresolved. The CDR3, as DNA: TGCGCCAGCAGCCAAGATGGCCCGCAAGAGCAGTTCTTC. Translated, it gives CASSQDGPQEQFF.